A selection of T cell receptor beta chains follows, all from one sample in a study of T cell responses to AZD1222 COVID-19 vaccine. The table came from immunoSEQ multiplex PCR; TCRdb's copy has only in-frame clones and leaves some out. The sample has tens of thousands of clones, roughly 88% seen once. This specimen consisted of peripheral blood, obtained 28 days after the second AZD1222 dose. The receptors were sampled from an adult who received the AZD1222 COVID-19 vaccine. CDR3s include the opening cysteine and the closing phenylalanine or tryptophan. A D gene is named only where the DNA matches it firmly. Only some rows state a clone size, as once, few, many or a class for expanded clones.

clone_size: .
j_call: TRBJ1-2
v_call: TRBV6-5
d_call: TRBD1
cdr3_nt: TGTGCCAGCAGCGCAGGGGGCACTGGCTACACCTTC
cdr3_aa: CASSAGGTGYTF

clone_size: once
j_call: TRBJ1-1
v_call: TRBV7-9
d_call: .
cdr3_nt: TGTGCCAGCAGCCTGGACGTCGCTGAAGCTTTCTTT
cdr3_aa: CASSLDVAEAFF

clone_size: .
j_call: TRBJ1-1
v_call: TRBV9
d_call: .
cdr3_nt: TGTGCCAGCAGCGTAGACCGTGGTGAGGGAGGGGACGAAGCTTTCTTT
cdr3_aa: CASSVDRGEGGDEAFF

clone_size: .
j_call: TRBJ2-3
v_call: TRBV27
d_call: .
cdr3_nt: TGTGCCAGCAGACTCCTTGGGACACCCGATCCAGATACGCAGTATTTT
cdr3_aa: CASRLLGTPDPDTQYF

clone_size: .
j_call: TRBJ1-2
v_call: TRBV7-8
d_call: TRBD1
cdr3_nt: TGTGCCAGCAGCACAGGGGGATGGGACTATGGCTACACCTTC
cdr3_aa: CASSTGGWDYGYTF

clone_size: .
j_call: TRBJ1-2
v_call: TRBV27
d_call: .
cdr3_nt: TGTGCCAGCAGACTGACAGTGAACTATGGCTACACCTTC
cdr3_aa: CASRLTVNYGYTF

clone_size: .
j_call: TRBJ1-2
v_call: TRBV6-5
d_call: .
cdr3_nt: TGTGCCACTGGCTCCTATGGCTACACCTTC
cdr3_aa: CATGSYGYTF

clone_size: .
j_call: TRBJ2-7
v_call: TRBV9
d_call: .
cdr3_nt: TGTGCCAGCAGCGTAGGAATAGCCGAGCAGTACTTC
cdr3_aa: CASSVGIAEQYF

clone_size: .
j_call: TRBJ1-1
v_call: TRBV11-3
d_call: .
cdr3_nt: TGTGCCAGCAGCTTAGTACAGGGGAACACTGAAGCTTTCTTT
cdr3_aa: CASSLVQGNTEAFF

clone_size: .
j_call: TRBJ2-7
v_call: TRBV6-2/TRBV6-3
d_call: TRBD2
cdr3_nt: TGTGCCAGCAGCAGACTAGCGGGAGCCTACGAGCAGTACTTC
cdr3_aa: CASSRLAGAYEQYF

clone_size: .
j_call: TRBJ1-2
v_call: TRBV25-1
d_call: .
cdr3_nt: TGTGCCAGCAGTGTCCAGGGACACTATGGCTACACCTTC
cdr3_aa: CASSVQGHYGYTF

clone_size: .
j_call: TRBJ1-1
v_call: TRBV27
d_call: .
cdr3_nt: TGTGCCAGCAGTTTAAGTCTGCAGGGGTGGACTGAAGCTTTCTTT
cdr3_aa: CASSLSLQGWTEAFF

clone_size: .
j_call: TRBJ1-5
v_call: TRBV6-5
d_call: .
cdr3_nt: TGTGCCAGCACCGAATCGACAGGTAATCAGCCCCAGCATTTT
cdr3_aa: CASTESTGNQPQHF

clone_size: .
j_call: TRBJ2-1
v_call: TRBV28
d_call: .
cdr3_nt: TGTGCCAGCAGAAGTCACGATTACAATGAGCAGTTCTTC
cdr3_aa: CASRSHDYNEQFF